The rows below give T cell receptor beta chains drawn from one sample of a study of T-cell reconstitution after alpha-beta-depleted transplantation in children. In TCRdb, the PCR reads were re-called with MiXCR into one record per CDR3 protein. The table has approximately 800,000 distinct CDR3 sequences, less than 20% seen once. The sequences come from PBMCs, mostly from graft donor cells, collected 360 days after TCRalphabeta/CD19-depleted stem cell transplant. These receptors were collected from a male patient under 18 who had a stem cell transplant for acute lymphoblastic leukemia, so the T cells may come from the graft donor. The CDR3 runs from the conserved cysteine through the conserved F or W. Fields, in order: J gene, clone size, D gene, V gene, CDR3 DNA, CDR3 protein. A D gene is named only where the DNA matches it firmly. Clone size, where shown, is once, few, many, or a class for clones that have expanded.

>TRBJ2-7|.|TRBD2|TRBV27
TGTGCCAGCAGTTTAACCCCTAGCGGCACCTACGAGCAGTACTTC
CASSLTPSGTYEQYF
>TRBJ2-7|many|.|TRBV7-9
TGTGCCAGCTCATCAGGACTCGCAACCTACGAGCAGTACTTC
CASSSGLATYEQYF
>TRBJ2-5|few|.|TRBV12-3/TRBV12-4
TGTGCCAGCACCCCCGCGGACCTCGGGGCGGAGACCCAGTACTTC
CASTPADLGAETQYF
>TRBJ1-4|.|TRBD1|TRBV6-5
TGTGCCAGCGGGGTACAGGGGGGAGCTAATGAAAAACTGTTTTTT
CASGVQGGANEKLFF
>TRBJ1-2|many|.|TRBV12-3/TRBV12-4
TGTGCCAGCAGCCCCCAGGGGTATGGCTACACCTTC
CASSPQGYGYTF
>TRBJ1-1|.|.|TRBV7-2
TGTGCCAGCAGGCTTACGGGGTACACTGAAGCTTTCTTT
CASRLTGYTEAFF
>TRBJ1-5|few|.|TRBV18
TGTGCCAGCTCACCGGGATCTTTCGAAGCCCAGCATTTT
CASSPGSFEAQHF
>TRBJ2-5|.|TRBD2|TRBV6-1
TGTGCCAGCAGTGAAGGTAGCGGGAGAGCAAGAGGGACCCAGTACTTC
CASSEGSGRARGTQYF
>TRBJ2-1|.|.|TRBV29-1
TGCAGCGTTCTAGCGAATTACAATGAGCAGTTCTTC
CSVLANYNEQFF
>TRBJ1-2|few|.|TRBV7-9
TGTGCCAGCAGCTTAGAGGACAGCCTGAACTATGGCTACACCTTC
CASSLEDSLNYGYTF
>TRBJ2-1|.|.|TRBV20-1
TGCAGTGCTAGAGATAGGGTTAAAACTTTTAGGTTTTTTGGCAATGAGCAGTTCTTC
CSARDRVKTFRFFGNEQFF
>TRBJ1-5|few|.|TRBV12-3/TRBV12-4
TGTGCCAGCAGTTCCACCATGACAGTCAGACAGCCCCAGCATTTT
CASSSTMTVRQPQHF
>TRBJ2-7|.|.|TRBV7-9
TGTGCCAGCAGCTTAGTTTGGGGCTCCTACGAGCAGTACTTC
CASSLVWGSYEQYF
>TRBJ1-1|many|.|TRBV5-1
TGCGCCAGCAGCTTGTGGCAGGTGAAGAACACTGAAGCTTTCTTT
CASSLWQVKNTEAFF
>TRBJ2-7|many|.|TRBV27
TGTGCCAGCAGTTTATCGATAAACCCCGGCGCCTACGAGCAGTACTTC
CASSLSINPGAYEQYF
>TRBJ2-1|.|TRBD2|TRBV10-2
TGCGCCAGCAGCCGACTAGCGGGACACTCCTACAATGAGCAGTTCTTC
CASSRLAGHSYNEQFF
>TRBJ2-7|few|TRBD2|TRBV12-3/TRBV12-4
TGTGCCAGCAGGACCGGGACTAGCGGTTCCGAGCAGTACTTC
CASRTGTSGSEQYF
>TRBJ2-1|.|TRBD1|TRBV11-2
TGTGCCAGCAGGGGGACAGGATCTTACAATGAGCAGTTCTTC
CASRGTGSYNEQFF
>TRBJ2-5|.|.|TRBV20-1
TGCAGTGATACCAGGGGTGACGGGGAGACCCAGTACTTC
CSDTRGDGETQYF
>TRBJ2-5|few|.|TRBV3-1
TGTGCCAGCAGCCAAGCGAGGCCGGTAGGGACCCAGTACTTC
CASSQARPVGTQYF
>TRBJ2-5|.|TRBD2|TRBV12-3/TRBV12-4
TGTGCCAGCAGTTTATTGGTGGGAGGGCCACCCCAGTACTTC
CASSLLVGGPPQYF
>TRBJ2-2|.|.|TRBV7-3
TGTGCCAGCAGACAAGACAGGGGAGGGGTTCAAGGCACCGGGGAGCTGTTTTTT
CASRQDRGGVQGTGELFF
>TRBJ2-1|.|.|TRBV7-9
TGTGCCAGCAGTTTGCCCGAAAGGAGTGAGCAGTTCTTC
CASSLPERSEQFF
>TRBJ2-5|.|.|TRBV29-1
TGCAGCGTTGAAAGGGGGAGGCAGACCCAGTACTTC
CSVERGRQTQYF
>TRBJ2-3|.|.|TRBV5-6
TGTGCCAGCAGAATCGTGAGCGTGCCCCTCCTGAGAAGCACAGATACGCAGTATTTT
CASRIVSVPLLRSTDTQYF
>TRBJ2-3|.|.|TRBV20-1
TGCAGTGCTAGAGATTTTAGGGGGAGTGGCACAGATACGCAGTATTTT
CSARDFRGSGTDTQYF
>TRBJ2-7|.|TRBD2|TRBV5-1
TGCGCCAGCAGCCCGCGACTAGCGGGAGGCCCTTTGGACGAGCAGTACTTC
CASSPRLAGGPLDEQYF
>TRBJ2-5|.|TRBD2|TRBV7-8
TGTGCCAGCAGCTACCCCATGGACGGCGGGAGGGATCAAGAGACCCAGTACTTC
CASSYPMDGGRDQETQYF